This T cell receptor (beta chain) was retrieved from a study of control samples from healthy donors and cancer patients. V shed 0 bases, J shed 7 bases, and the junction held 8 bases outside the gene matches. The CDR3 has 15 amino acids. Germline loops: CDR1 SGHRS, CDR2 YFSETQ. Measured with immunoSEQ multiplex PCR; TCRdb has only the in-frame clones, and not every one. The sample has 100,000 to 150,000 clones, 85% to 95% seen once. The sample was PBMCs. The rearrangement joins TRBV5-1 to TRBJ2-5; TRBD2 agrees at 8 bases. The TCR was taken from a man older than 75 with head and neck cancer. The CDR3 bases are TGCGCCAGCAGCTTGGAAGCGGGGGTCGGGATGACCCAGTACTTC. This encodes CASSLEAGVGMTQYF.